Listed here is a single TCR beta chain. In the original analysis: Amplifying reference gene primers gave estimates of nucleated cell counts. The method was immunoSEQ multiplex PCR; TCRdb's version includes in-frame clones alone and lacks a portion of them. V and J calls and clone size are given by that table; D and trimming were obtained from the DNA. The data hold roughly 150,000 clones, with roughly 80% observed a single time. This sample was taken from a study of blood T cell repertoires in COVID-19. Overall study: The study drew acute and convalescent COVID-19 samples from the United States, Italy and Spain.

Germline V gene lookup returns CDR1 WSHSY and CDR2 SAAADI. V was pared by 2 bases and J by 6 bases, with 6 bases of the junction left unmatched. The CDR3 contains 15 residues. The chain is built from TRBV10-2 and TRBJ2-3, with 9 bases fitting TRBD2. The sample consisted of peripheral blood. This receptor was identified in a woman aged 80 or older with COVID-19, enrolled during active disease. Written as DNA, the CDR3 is TGCGCCAGCAGTGAGGGGACTAGCCATCAGGATACGCAGTATTTT. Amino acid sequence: CASSEGTSHQDTQYF.